This TCR beta chain originates from a study of tumor and adjacent non-tumor tissue in lung cancer. Study in general: About 4.17 million productive TCRbeta reads were obtained per sample on average.

The CDR3 covers 14 residues. The template was RNA from unsorted bulk tissue. This non-tumor lung sample came from over 3 cm beyond the tumor edge. Notes on the study in general: Top 100 clones took a larger repertoire share in normal lung. Compared with tumor, normal lung showed significantly lower TCR diversity.

Details on this clonotype: The target antigen is unknown. This could be a read error, since a much larger clone is one nucleotide away.

TCRbeta libraries were built with three rounds of nested PCR, modified from ARM-PCR. TCRdb re-called the multiplex PCR reads through MiXCR, storing one row per CDR3 protein. The sample has some 95,000 distinct CDR3 sequences, approximately 80% seen once. The TCR was taken from a man between 60 and 75 years old with small cell lung cancer. The genes are TRBV12-3 or TRBV12-4 and TRBJ2-4, with D perhaps matching TRBD2 (6 bases). The sample comprised distant non-tumor lung tissue. This CDR3 is CASRDSGAKNIQNF. The CDR3 region has the DNA TGTGCCAGCAGGGATAGCGGAGCCAAAAACATTCAGAACTTC.